The 22 T cell receptor beta chains listed next were all sequenced from one sample in a study of T cells after yellow fever vaccination. TCRdb itself ran the 5' RACE reads through MiXCR, one entry per CDR3 protein. The sample yields 350,000 to 450,000 distinct CDR3 sequences, around 6.4% seen once. Sample: PBMCs, taken 5 days after the yellow fever booster vaccination. The receptors derive from a man aged 30-40 years who received the YFV17D yellow fever vaccine.

This clonotype has at least ten counts. V usage is TRBV2 and J usage is TRBJ2-1, with TRBD2 identical over 9 bases. V shed 7 bases, J shed 3 bases, and the junction held 4 bases outside the gene matches. The CDR3 is 14 residues long. CDR1 and CDR2 from the germline V gene are SNHLY and FYNNEI. The CDR3 here is CASTLSGSYNEQFF. CDR3 nucleotides: TGTGCCAGCACCCTTAGCGGGAGCTACAATGAGCAGTTCTTC.

This clonotype appeared a few times. V is TRBV7-9 and J is TRBJ2-5; D perhaps matches TRBD1 (5 bases). This CDR3 has 13 residues. Germline-derived CDR1 and CDR2 are SEHNR and FQNEAQ (reference sequence). The germline V and J ends were trimmed by 5 bases and 4 bases, with 11 bases remaining between them. The CDR3 region is CASSTTARETQYF. The CDR3 DNA is TGTGCCAGCAGCACGACAGCCCGAGAGACCCAGTACTTC.

The table lists this clonotype with many counts. The chain couples TRBV7-9 to TRBJ1-1; D remains unclear. Trimming removed 0 bases at V and 1 base at J, with 6 bases between. The CDR3 runs to 14 residues. Germline CDR1 SEHNR, CDR2 FQNEAQ (reference sequence). DNA of the CDR3: TGTGCCAGCAGCTTAGCCCCCCCGAACACTGAAGCTTTCTTT. Translating gives CASSLAPPNTEAFF.

This clonotype has at least ten counts. This chain joins TRBV20-1 and TRBJ2-3; D might be TRBD2 (6 bases). CDR1 and CDR2 from the germline V gene are DFQATT and SNEGSKA (reference sequence). Trimming left V 4 bases short and J 12 bases short, with 14 bases between. The CDR3 consists of 11 residues. CDR3 loop: CSAKPGLQQYF. The CDR3 DNA reads TGCAGTGCTAAACCGGGACTCCAACAGTATTTT.

In the case of this clonotype: Mismatch with germline at one junction end may stem from a read error. This rearrangement joins TRBV20-1 to TRBJ2-3; D is unclear. There are 11 residues in the CDR3. Germline CDR1 is DFQATT and CDR2 is SNEGSKA (reference sequence). This chain's CDR3 is CSAPTQRDTHF. The CDR3 DNA is TGCAGTGCTCCCACCCAAAGAGATACGCATTTT.

CDR3: CASSLAAGGSNEQFF. CDR3 DNA: TGCGCCAGCAGCTTGGCCGCGGGAGGAAGCAATGAGCAGTTCTTC. The J gene is TRBJ2-1, the V gene TRBV5-1; TRBD2 aligns across 8 bases. This CDR3 spans 15 amino acids. V lost 0 bases and J lost 6; bases outside the gene matches: 5. Germline assignment: CDR1 SGHRS and CDR2 YFSETQ.

This clonotype was seen only a few times. V usage is TRBV12-3 or TRBV12-4 and J usage is TRBJ1-2; D unresolved. The V and J ends lost 5 bases and 5 bases respectively, with 9 bases between them. CDR3 length equals 12 residues. The CDR3 DNA reads as TGTGCCAGCAGTCTAGGACCGTATGGCTACACCTTC. It translates to CASSLGPYGYTF.

The V call is TRBV29-1, the J call TRBJ2-7, with D possibly matching TRBD1 (6 bases). Trimming took 0 bases from V and 2 from J, leaving 14 bases between them. This CDR3 spans 15 amino acids. CDR1 and CDR2 from the germline V gene are SQVTM and ANQGSEA. This CDR3 reads CSVEEGWGHPYEQYF. The DNA for the CDR3 is TGCAGCGTTGAAGAAGGATGGGGACACCCCTACGAGCAGTACTTC.

This clonotype has only a few counts. V and J are TRBV20-1 and TRBJ1-5; possibly TRBD1 for D (5 bases). The length of the CDR3 is 14 residues. Trimming took 6 bases from V and 4 from J, leaving 16 bases between them. The germline V gene encodes CDR1 DFQATT and CDR2 SNEGSKA (reference sequence). The CDR3, as DNA: TGCAGTGCCAGAACAGGTATCAGGAATCAGCCCCAGCATTTT. Translation gives CSARTGIRNQPQHF.

This clonotype showed up just a few times. This rearrangement joins TRBV7-9 to TRBJ2-7; no reliable D call. The CDR3 extends over 14 amino acids. V lost 2 bases and J 5 bases, leaving 13 bases between the germline ends. Germline loops: CDR1 SEHNR, CDR2 FQNEAQ (reference sequence). CDR3 amino acids: CASSLNAGHHEQYF. As DNA, the CDR3 is TGTGCCAGCAGCTTAAATGCCGGGCACCACGAGCAGTACTTC.

This clonotype came up many times. The V gene is TRBV5-1, the J gene TRBJ1-1; D perhaps matches TRBD1 (5 bases). The V gene lost 4 bases and the J gene lost 2 bases, with 9 bases spanning the gap. Germline lookup yields CDR1 SGHRS and CDR2 YFSETQ. This CDR3 contains 13 residues. In nucleotides, the CDR3 is TGCGCCAGCAGCACAGGAGTCAACACTGAAGCTTTCTTT. Protein product: CASSTGVNTEAFF. The full variable domain, completed using reference TRBV5-1 and TRBJ1-1, is KAGVTQTPRYLIKTRGQQVTLSCSPISGHRSVSWYQQTPGQGLQFLFEYFSETQRNKGNFPGRFSGRQFSNSRSEMNVSTLELGDSALYLCASSTGVNTEAFFGQGTRLTVV.

This clonotype was counted a few times. The chain combines TRBV30 with TRBJ1-1; D is unclear. Per the germline V gene, CDR1 is GTSNPN and CDR2 is SVGIG (reference sequence). This CDR3 comprises 14 residues. V dropped 0 bases and J dropped 5 bases, with 13 bases sitting between them. The CDR3 DNA reads TGTGCCTGGAGTGTGGCCAATGTAAAGACTGAAGCTTTCTTT. Translated, it gives CAWSVANVKTEAFF.

This chain links TRBV20-1 with TRBJ2-3; 12 positions agree with TRBD2. CDR3 length: 17 amino acids. Germline V gene data show CDR1 as DFQATT and CDR2 as SNEGSKA (reference sequence). Trimming removed 1 base from V and 1 base from J; junction bases left unmatched: 6. The CDR3 is CSARASGRAGGTDTQYF. In nucleotides, the CDR3 is TGCAGTGCTAGAGCTAGCGGGAGGGCCGGGGGCACAGATACGCAGTATTTT.

This clonotype was observed many times. V and J are TRBV14 and TRBJ2-3; D perhaps matches TRBD2 (5 bases). Trimming pared 0 bases from V and 4 bases from J, leaving 17 bases between. The CDR3 is 17 amino acids. Germline V lookup: CDR1 SGHDN, CDR2 FVKESK. The CDR3 DNA follows: TGTGCCAGCAGCCAAGATGCTCTAGCACTGATGCCAGATACGCAGTATTTT. Its protein is CASSQDALALMPDTQYF.

This clonotype has only a few counts. V gene TRBV10-3 combines with J gene TRBJ2-2, with 8 nucleotides matching TRBD1. V shed 7 bases and J 1 base; nucleotides not matched to a gene: 5. Germline loops: CDR1 ENHRY, CDR2 SYGVKD. The CDR3 has 15 residues. CDR3 bases: TGTGCCATCAAGGCCGGGACAGGGAACACCGGGGAGCTGTTTTTT. Translating gives CAIKAGTGNTGELFF.

This clonotype has at least ten counts. V gene TRBV20-1 combines with J gene TRBJ2-4, with TRBD1 matching 8 bases. This CDR3 is built from 12 residues. The germline V gene has CDR1 DFQATT and CDR2 SNEGSKA (reference sequence). J was trimmed by 9 bases and V by 5 bases; bases with no gene match: 6. Here the CDR3 DNA reads TGCAGTGCTGGGACAGGTCAAGGCATTCAGTACTTC. Encoded protein: CSAGTGQGIQYF.

The table lists this clonotype with a few counts. The chain is built from TRBV6-2 or TRBV6-3 and TRBJ2-3, with D perhaps TRBD2 (6 bases). Per germline, CDR1 MNHEY and CDR2 SVGEGT. The CDR3 has 14 amino acids. V lost 1 base and J 1 base, leaving 6 bases between the germline ends. The CDR3 reads CASSYWEGTDTQYF. The DNA for the CDR3 is TGTGCCAGCAGTTACTGGGAGGGCACAGATACGCAGTATTTT.

This clonotype occurred a few times. The chain uses TRBV20-1 and TRBJ2-1; 8 nucleotides line up with TRBD2. This CDR3 region has 14 residues. Trimming removed 5 bases from V and 8 bases from J; junction bases left unmatched: 11. Germline V gene sequence: CDR1 DFQATT, CDR2 SNEGSKA (reference sequence). The CDR3: CSAPKSGGRDEQFF. In nucleotides, the CDR3 is TGCAGTGCTCCCAAGTCGGGGGGGCGGGATGAGCAGTTCTTC.

The chain carries TRBV21-1 and TRBJ2-7. TRBV21-1 is a pseudogene. CDR3 length: 14 amino acids. The CDR3 DNA is TGTGCCAGCAGCAAGGGAACAGATTCCTACGAGCAGTACTTC. Translated, it gives CASSKGTDSYEQYF.

Many counts were recorded for this clonotype. J is TRBJ2-1 and V is TRBV20-1, with 8 positions matching TRBD2. The germline CDR1 and CDR2 sequences are DFQATT and SNEGSKA (reference sequence). The CDR3 consists of 12 residues. The junction had 6 bases not matched to a gene; V was cut back by 6 bases and J by 8 bases. The CDR3 DNA sequence: TGCAGTGCCCAGCGGGAGTTGGATGAGCAGTTCTTC. It is translated as CSAQRELDEQFF.

The CDR3 here is CATSDLETSNTGELFF. CDR3 nucleotide sequence: TGTGCCACCAGTGATTTGGAGACTAGCAACACCGGGGAGCTGTTTTTT. The V gene is TRBV24-1, the J gene TRBJ2-2, with 7 bases identical to TRBD2. Trimming cost V 0 bases and J 2 bases; bases outside gene matches: 2. The CDR3 contains 16 residues. Per the germline V gene, CDR1 is KGHDR and CDR2 is SFDVKD.

This clonotype came up a few times. CDR3 sequence: CSASGLLNTEAFF. CDR3 coding DNA: TGCAGTGCTAGCGGGCTCCTGAACACTGAAGCTTTCTTT. The V and J genes are TRBV20-1 and TRBJ1-1; D gene uncertain. Germline-derived CDR1 and CDR2 are DFQATT and SNEGSKA (reference sequence). This CDR3 spans 13 amino acids. Trimming took off 3 bases at V and 0 bases at J, with 8 bases between the two ends.